This entry is about one TCR beta chain. This sample is part of a study of shared clonotypes between healthy human individuals. In the study overall: Plates per donor: three CD4 naive, three CD4 memory, two CD8 naive, one CD8 memory.

The junction had 6 bases not matched to a gene; V was cut back by 4 bases and J by 4 bases. Germline V lookup: CDR1 SGHRS, CDR2 YFSETQ. This CDR3 has 14 amino acids. Deep-level assay runs were performed. The assay was immunoSEQ multiplex PCR, and TCRdb's table has in-frame clones only and misses some. The sample contains about 2 million clones, about 95% of which appear only once. Naive CD8 cells lacked CD45RO, underwent positive selection for CCR7 and left out terminally differentiated effector memory CD45RA+ cells. The V and J genes are TRBV5-1 and TRBJ1-2; 8 positions agree with TRBD1. The sequenced sample was naive CD8+ T cells sorted from blood. This receptor was taken from a man aged 18-30 years in good health. The CDR3 loop is CASSDGQGFYGYTF. In DNA form, the CDR3 reads TGCGCCAGCAGCGATGGACAGGGTTTCTATGGCTACACCTTC.